This T cell receptor beta chain originates from a study of memory CD4+ T cells and cytomegalovirus serostatus. Study at large: Healthy Belgian adult donors included roughly nine CMV-positive and 24 CMV-negative people.

On this clone itself: Its antigen is unidentified.

Per the germline V gene, CDR1 is MNHNS and CDR2 is SASEGT. V lost 3 bases and J 6 bases, leaving 8 bases between the germline ends. The CDR3 runs to 13 residues. The sort gate was single viable CD3+CD4+CD8-CD45RO+ cells for memory CD4+ T cells. Donors' CMV status reflects serum IgG against pp150, pp28, p38, p52. The repertoire was sequenced with immunoSEQ multiplex PCR; TCRdb's copy has only in-frame clones and lacks some. The data contain about 40,000 clones, roughly 77% of them seen just once; the ten biggest clones take up approximately 0.73%. Overall study findings and caveats: Suggested: most of the CMV-linked TCR signature lies in CD4+ memory cells.

This TCR was sampled from an adult in good health and CMV-seronegative. The sequenced sample was memory CD4+ T cells from blood. The chain joins TRBV6-1 to TRBJ2-2, with D hard to call. The CDR3 sequence: CASSERPAGELFF. Here the CDR3 DNA reads TGTGCCAGCAGTGAGAGACCGGCCGGGGAGCTGTTTTTT.